The present T cell receptor beta chain was sequenced within a study of blood T cell repertoires in COVID-19. Study-wide context: Samples came from the United States, Italy and Spain, spanning acute and convalescent COVID-19. In each case, the material was cDNA or gDNA derived from T cells, B-cell-depleted T cells, or PBMCs.

Original handling: Estimation of nucleated cell counts relied on the amplification of reference gene primers. The protocol was immunoSEQ multiplex PCR, while the TCRdb copy is restricted to in-frame clones and leaves out a portion. The DNA was the basis for D and trimming; V, J and clone size are from that table. The repertoire consists of about 69,000 clones, with 79% occurring once and the leading ten covering approximately 17%. The CDR3 totals 12 residues. Germline CDR1 reads SGHNT; CDR2 reads YYREEE (reference sequence). Trimming pared 9 bases from V and 2 bases from J, leaving 11 bases between. This sequence originates from a man in his 60s with acute or convalescent COVID-19. The chain recombines TRBV5-4 with TRBJ1-1; a weak D match, TRBD1 (5 bases). The sequenced sample was peripheral blood. CDR3 residues: CATGTGNTEAFF. The DNA of the CDR3 is TGTGCCACCGGAACAGGAAACACTGAAGCTTTCTTT.